The 6 T cell receptor beta chains presented below share a single source sample, sequenced in a study of shared clonotypes between healthy human individuals. The naive CD8 population came from CD45RO-negative cells selected for CCR7, without terminally differentiated effector memory CD45RA+ cells. The method was immunoSEQ multiplex PCR; TCRdb's version includes in-frame clones alone and lacks a portion of them. The sample records more than 2 million clones, about 95% being singletons. Sequenced sample: naive CD8+ T cells sorted from blood. The source of these receptors is a young man in good health.

The chain recombines TRBV6-1 with TRBJ2-3, with D hard to call. The CDR3 has 10 amino acids. Germline V CDR1 and CDR2: MNHNS, SASEGT. V lost 9 bases and J lost 5, with 6 bases in between. The CDR3 region has the DNA TGTGCCAGTGCGGTAGATACGCAGTATTTT. Translated: CASAVDTQYF.

This clone was seen a handful of times. This sequence joins TRBV30 and TRBJ1-1, with D perhaps TRBD1 (5 bases). CDR1 GTSNPN and CDR2 SVGIG come from the germline V gene (reference sequence). This CDR3 region has 13 residues. V lost 4 bases, J lost 4 bases, and 13 bases lay in between. In nucleotides, the CDR3 is TGTGCCTGGACCGCAGGGAGGGGCACTGAAGCTTTCTTT. This encodes CAWTAGRGTEAFF.

V is TRBV4-3 and J is TRBJ2-1, with TRBD1 matching over 7 bases. The CDR3 is 17 amino acids. Germline CDR1 is LGHNA and CDR2 is YSLEER. Trimming at V came to 0 bases and at J to 3 bases, leaving 8 bases not matched to a gene. CDR3 DNA: TGCGCCAGCAGCCAAGATTCTTTAGGGGGCTACTACAATGAGCAGTTCTTC. The encoded protein is CASSQDSLGGYYNEQFF.

This clone was seen a single time. The chain carries TRBV6-6 and TRBJ2-1; the D gene is possibly TRBD1 (6 bases). The CDR3 totals 13 residues. Germline assignment: CDR1 MNHNY and CDR2 SVGAGI (reference sequence). V dropped 10 bases and J dropped 6 bases, with 16 bases sitting between them. CDR3 DNA: TGTGCCATACAGGGCGACGCGCTCAATGAGCAGTTCTTC. It yields the protein CAIQGDALNEQFF.

The chain couples TRBV6-1 to TRBJ1-3, with a possible D match to TRBD1 (6 bases). From germline, CDR1 is MNHNS and CDR2 SASEGT. Trimming pared 0 bases from V and 0 bases from J, leaving 15 bases between. The CDR3 runs to 18 residues. CDR3 protein: CASSEAWGQTSSGNTIYF. The CDR3 DNA is TGTGCCAGCAGTGAAGCATGGGGGCAAACGAGCTCTGGAAACACCATATATTTT.

V usage is TRBV9 and J usage is TRBJ2-5; 13 bases match TRBD2. CDR1 SGDLS and CDR2 YYNGEE come from the germline V gene. The CDR3 sequence is 17 residues long. J was trimmed by 4 bases and V by 3 bases; bases with no gene match: 9. The CDR3 loop is CASSAESGLAGIETQYF. The CDR3, as DNA: TGTGCCAGCAGCGCCGAATCGGGACTAGCGGGGATAGAGACCCAGTACTTC.